The 27 T cell receptor beta chains below were found in one sample sequenced in a study of CD8+ T cells in alopecia areata (dated by TCRdb to 2016 to 2018). Libraries were constructed by the immunoSEQ multiplex PCR assay. To provide template for TCR sequencing, every sample had RNA extracted and reverse transcribed into cDNA. Imported from immuneACCESS, the table was reduced by TCRdb to in-frame sequences with V and J called. These copies leave out some clones; in studies compared against another copy, an unresolved V gene accounts for under half, and the cause of the remainder is not known. This sample gives 130,000 to 150,000 clones in total; about 47% of them show up just once. The ten most abundant clones make up 0.95% to 1% of the sample. Sample time point, as interpreted from the label and publication: baseline before oral tofacitinib. Sequencing was performed on CD4+ T cells sorted from blood, taken at week 0. The receptors were sampled from a human donor with alopecia areata.

This clone was found a few times. The CDR3 loop reads CASKKVSMGTDTQYF. The CDR3 DNA reads TGTGCCAGCAAGAAGGTCTCGATGGGCACAGATACGCAGTATTTT. This chain uses TRBV7-9 with TRBJ2-3; no reliable D call. V was trimmed by 7 bases and J by 1 base, leaving 15 bases between them. The CDR3 has 15 residues. Germline CDR1 is SEHNR and CDR2 is FQNEAQ (reference sequence).

This clone was picked up a small number of times. This sequence joins TRBV19 and TRBJ2-7; 8 bases map to TRBD1. This CDR3 is 15 amino acids long. Losses at the gene ends were 6 bases for V and 3 bases for J; bases not matched to a gene: 10. CDR1 and CDR2 from the germline V gene are LNHDA and SQIVND (reference sequence). The CDR3: CASSNTGQGLYEQYF. The CDR3 DNA reads as TGTGCCAGTAGCAACACAGGACAGGGTCTCTACGAGCAGTACTTC.

V is TRBV4-1 and J is TRBJ1-5; no reliable D call. This CDR3 has 14 residues. Germline assignment: CDR1 MGHRA and CDR2 YSYEKL. Trimming took 0 bases from V and 1 from J, leaving 4 bases between them. Here the CDR3 DNA reads TGCGCCAGCAGCCAAGACCGGAGCAATCAGCCCCAGCATTTT. It encodes CASSQDRSNQPQHF.

This rearrangement joins TRBV9 to TRBJ2-6, with D uncertain. Germline loops: CDR1 SGDLS, CDR2 YYNGEE. This CDR3 has 15 amino acids. Trimming shortened V by 2 bases and J by 4 bases, and 10 bases separated the two germline ends. The CDR3 nucleotides are TGTGCCAGCAGCGTCCGCATGGCCGGGGCCAACGTCCTGACTTTC. It is translated as CASSVRMAGANVLTF.

The chain couples TRBV4-1 to TRBJ2-5, with D perhaps given as TRBD1 or TRBD2 (5 bases each). V was shortened by 0 bases and J by 5 bases, with 10 bases between the two germline ends. The germline V gene encodes CDR1 MGHRA and CDR2 YSYEKL. This CDR3 has 14 amino acids. The CDR3 loop is CASSQDPGRETQYF. DNA for the CDR3: TGCGCCAGCAGCCAAGATCCGGGGCGGGAGACCCAGTACTTC.

This chain connects TRBV29-1 to TRBJ1-1; D unclear. V dropped 7 bases and J dropped 5 bases, with 11 bases sitting between them. The CDR3 is made up of 11 amino acids. The germline CDR1 and CDR2 sequences are SQVTM and ANQGSEA. CDR3 nucleotide sequence: TGCAGCGCGATCAAAAGAACTGAAGCTTTCTTT. Protein sequence: CSAIKRTEAFF.

A few counts support this clone. The chain employs TRBV4-1 and TRBJ2-3; D remains ambiguous. CDR1 MGHRA and CDR2 YSYEKL come from the germline V gene. V lost 4 bases and J lost 2, with 13 bases in between. There are 15 residues in the CDR3. The CDR3 spells CASSRQSANTDTQYF. As DNA, the CDR3 is TGCGCCAGCAGCCGTCAGAGCGCCAACACAGATACGCAGTATTTT.

V gene TRBV5-1 combines with J gene TRBJ2-2, with D unresolved. The CDR3 is 15 residues long. V lost 2 bases and J 2 bases, leaving 10 bases between the germline ends. The germline V gene has CDR1 SGHRS and CDR2 YFSETQ. The CDR3 DNA is TGCGCCAGCAGCTTCGGGCCCCGTAACACCGGGGAGCTGTTTTTT. It translates to CASSFGPRNTGELFF.

The sample holds a few counts of this clone. The V gene is TRBV4-3, the J gene TRBJ2-5; 8 bases are a match to TRBD1. V lost 4 bases and J lost 3; bases outside the gene matches: 4. CDR1 and CDR2 (germline): LGHNA, YSLEER. This CDR3 spans 14 amino acids. The CDR3 DNA reads TGCGCCAGCAGCCTCTCGGACAGGGAAGAGACCCAGTACTTC. Translation gives CASSLSDREETQYF.

The table lists this clone with many counts. The rearrangement joins TRBV7-2 to TRBJ2-1; 11 bases map to TRBD2. Germline V gene data show CDR1 as SGHTA and CDR2 as FQGNSA. The CDR3 has 15 residues. V shed 6 bases, J shed 3 bases, and the junction held 4 bases outside the gene matches. CDR3 DNA sequence: TGTGCCAGCAGACTAGGACTAGCGGGCTACAATGAGCAGTTCTTC. Protein: CASRLGLAGYNEQFF.

This clone was seen a few times. This chain uses TRBV30 with TRBJ2-2; no definite D call. This CDR3 is built from 13 residues. V was trimmed by 5 bases and J by 6 bases, leaving 13 bases between them. Germline V lookup: CDR1 GTSNPN, CDR2 SVGIG (reference sequence). The CDR3 loop reads CAWSRFSPGELFF. Here the CDR3 DNA reads TGTGCCTGGTCCCGCTTTAGCCCCGGGGAGCTGTTTTTT.

This clone showed up just a few times. This chain connects TRBV15 to TRBJ2-7; no definite D call. The CDR3 covers 13 residues. Germline V gene sequence: CDR1 LNHNV, CDR2 YYDKDF (reference sequence). V was clipped by 5 bases and J by 0 bases, with 8 bases between them. CDR3 nucleotides: TGTGCCACCAGCCGAACCCTCTCCTACGAGCAGTACTTC. Translating it yields CATSRTLSYEQYF. Full variable domain (remainder filled in from reference TRBV15 and TRBJ2-7): DAMVIQNPRYQVTQFGKPVTLSCSQTLNHNVMYWYQQKSSQAPKLLFHYYDKDFNNEADTPDNFQSRRPNTSFCFLDIRSPGLGDTAMYLCATSRTLSYEQYFGPGTRLTVT.

The rearrangement uses TRBV14 and TRBJ2-5, with D possibly matching TRBD2 (5 bases). The ends were cut back, 0 bases at V and 7 bases at J, with 12 bases in the middle. Germline assignment: CDR1 SGHDN and CDR2 FVKESK. The CDR3 is 14 amino acids. The CDR3 loop reads CASSQDRGFGTQYF. As DNA, the CDR3 is TGTGCCAGCAGCCAAGACCGGGGTTTCGGGACCCAGTACTTC.

The rearrangement links TRBV5-1 to TRBJ2-7, with D perhaps being TRBD1 or TRBD2 (5 bases each). The CDR3 consists of 14 residues. Germline CDR1 reads SGHRS; CDR2 reads YFSETQ. Trimming stripped 0 bases from V and 3 bases from J, with 10 bases between. The CDR3 sequence is CASSLGDGIYEQYF. DNA of the CDR3: TGCGCCAGCAGCTTGGGGGACGGAATCTACGAGCAGTACTTC.

This clone was seen a few times. This chain uses TRBV6-5 with TRBJ2-1; tentatively, D is TRBD2 (7 bases). The germline V gene encodes CDR1 MNHEY and CDR2 SVGAGI. The V end was cut by 8 bases, the J end by 12 bases, with 17 bases between. CDR3 length: 12 residues. The CDR3, as DNA: TGTGCCAGCTCCTCCCGGGGAGGGGGGCAGTTCTTC. This encodes CASSSRGGGQFF.

The rearrangement links TRBV28 to TRBJ2-5; 14 bases match TRBD2. Germline CDR1 reads MDHEN; CDR2 reads SYDVKM. CDR3 length equals 17 residues. With V trimmed by 5 bases and J by 9 bases, 14 bases remained unmatched. The CDR3 protein is CASSPSTSGRVVLAQYF. In DNA, the CDR3 is TGTGCCAGCAGTCCCTCGACTAGCGGGAGGGTGGTCTTGGCCCAGTACTTC.

Notes on this clone: The identical CDR3 is also encoded by other nucleotide sequences in the sample. This sequence joins TRBV30 and TRBJ1-5; 7 nucleotides line up with TRBD1. The length of the CDR3 is 14 residues. Germline trimming cut 0 bases from V and 5 bases from J; bases unmatched to any gene: 4. Germline V gives CDR1 GTSNPN, CDR2 SVGIG (reference sequence). CDR3 residues: CAWSVAGGYQPQHF. The CDR3 DNA follows: TGTGCCTGGAGTGTAGCAGGGGGATATCAGCCCCAGCATTTT.

This rearrangement joins TRBV30 to TRBJ2-3; 8 positions match TRBD1. CDR3 size: 16 residues. Germline-derived CDR1 and CDR2 are GTSNPN and SVGIG (reference sequence). The V and J ends lost 2 bases and 4 bases, in that order; junction bases with no gene match: 11. CDR3: CAWSTLDRVRSDTQYF. For the CDR3, the DNA is TGTGCCTGGAGTACCCTGGACAGGGTAAGGTCAGATACGCAGTATTTT.

There are a few counts of this clone. This chain links TRBV29-1 with TRBJ2-3, with 15 nucleotides matching TRBD2. This CDR3 has 16 amino acids. The V gene end was trimmed by 6 bases and the J gene end by 6 bases; junction bases not matched to a gene: 10. CDR1 is SQVTM, CDR2 ANQGSEA, per germline. This CDR3 is CSVDGLAGGPDDTQYF. The CDR3 DNA reads TGCAGCGTCGACGGACTAGCGGGAGGGCCTGATGATACGCAGTATTTT.

This sequence joins TRBV15 and TRBJ1-5, with 10 bases lining up with TRBD1. Germline V CDR1 and CDR2: LNHNV, YYDKDF (reference sequence). The CDR3 extends over 18 amino acids. After removal of 1 base from V and 4 bases from J, the junction contained 10 bases not matched to a gene. CDR3 amino acids: CATSRGVQLGQGNQPQHF. Written as DNA, the CDR3 is TGTGCCACCAGCAGAGGGGTTCAGTTGGGACAGGGGAATCAGCCCCAGCATTTT.

The J gene is TRBJ2-2, the V gene TRBV30, with D hard to call. The V gene's germline CDR1 is GTSNPN and CDR2 SVGIG (reference sequence). Trimming left V 3 bases short and J 5 bases short, with 4 bases between. This CDR3 contains 11 residues. The CDR3 here is CAWRGTGELFF. CDR3 nucleotides: TGTGCCTGGAGGGGGACCGGGGAGCTGTTTTTT. Filled out from reference TRBV30 and TRBJ2-2, the complete variable domain reads SQTIHQWPATLVQPVGSPLSLECTVEGTSNPNLYWYRQAAGRGLQLLFYSVGIGQISSEVPQNLSASRPQDRQFILSSKKLLLSDSGFYLCAWRGTGELFFGEGSRLTVL.

This clone was observed a single time. The genes are TRBV23-1 and TRBJ1-4, with D hard to call. TRBV23-1 is an ORF for which the function is uncertain. This CDR3 is built from 16 residues. V lost 2 bases to trimming and J lost 1 base, with 11 bases between them. CDR3 coding DNA: TGCGCCAGCAGTCAAGAAGGGAATAGAACTAATGAAAAACTGTTTTTT. Protein product: CASSQEGNRTNEKLFF.

V is TRBV7-9 and J is TRBJ2-7; possibly TRBD2 for D (6 bases). The CDR3 loop spans 14 amino acids. The germline CDR1 and CDR2 sequences are SEHNR and FQNEAQ (reference sequence). Trimming pared 7 bases from V and 2 bases from J, leaving 15 bases between. For the CDR3, the DNA is TGTGCCAGCACCCTCGCGGGGCTCGCCTACGAGCAGTACTTC. Its protein is CASTLAGLAYEQYF.

This clone was seen only a few times. The CDR3 spells CASSRPGGRTEAFF. In DNA form, the CDR3 reads TGTGCCAGTAGCCGACCGGGGGGCCGGACTGAAGCTTTCTTT. The genes are TRBV19 and TRBJ1-1; D is possibly TRBD1 (6 bases). The ends were cut back, 6 bases at V and 5 bases at J, with 16 bases in the middle. Germline CDR1 reads LNHDA; CDR2 reads SQIVND (reference sequence). This CDR3 region has 14 residues.

This clone was recorded once. The V and J genes are TRBV28 and TRBJ1-1; 7 bases are shared with TRBD1. The junction had 8 bases not matched to a gene; V was cut back by 6 bases and J by 4 bases. The CDR3 loop spans 14 amino acids. Per the germline V gene, CDR1 is MDHEN and CDR2 is SYDVKM. CDR3 sequence: CASSNTGAATEAFF. In DNA, the CDR3 is TGTGCCAGCAGCAATACAGGGGCGGCCACTGAAGCTTTCTTT.

The chain carries TRBV29-1 and TRBJ2-3, with D possibly matching TRBD1 (5 bases). This CDR3 is 13 amino acids long. In germline, CDR1 is SQVTM, CDR2 ANQGSEA. V was pared by 4 bases and J by 4 bases, with 12 bases between. CDR3 bases: TGCAGCGTTGGAAGGGGTAGGGCAGATACGCAGTATTTT. Its translation: CSVGRGRADTQYF.

This chain uses TRBV19 with TRBJ2-7; the D gene is possibly TRBD1 (6 bases). The CDR3 runs to 14 residues. Trimming removed 5 bases from V and 3 bases from J, with 14 bases in between. Germline CDR1 and CDR2: LNHDA and SQIVND (reference sequence). In DNA form, the CDR3 reads TGTGCCAGTAGTTCGCAGGGGTATGGCTACGAGCAGTACTTC. It codes for CASSSQGYGYEQYF.